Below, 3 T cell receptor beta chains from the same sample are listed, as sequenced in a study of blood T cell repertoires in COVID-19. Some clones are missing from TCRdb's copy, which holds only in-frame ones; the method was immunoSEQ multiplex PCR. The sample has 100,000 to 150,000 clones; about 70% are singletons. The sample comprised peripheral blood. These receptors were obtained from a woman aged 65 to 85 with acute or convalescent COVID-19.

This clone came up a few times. The CDR3 protein is CASSAGGVGIQYF. For the CDR3, the DNA is TGTGCCAGCAGCGCTGGAGGGGTTGGCATTCAGTACTTC. This chain uses TRBV2 with TRBJ2-4; possibly TRBD2 for D (6 bases). Germline V CDR1 and CDR2: SNHLY, FYNNEI. The CDR3 totals 13 residues. Trimming took off 6 bases at V and 9 bases at J, with 15 bases between the two ends.

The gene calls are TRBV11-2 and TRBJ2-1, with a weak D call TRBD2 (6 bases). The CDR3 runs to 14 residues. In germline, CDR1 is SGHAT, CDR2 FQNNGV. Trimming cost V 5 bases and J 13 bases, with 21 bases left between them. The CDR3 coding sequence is TGTGCCAGCAGCCCCAATATGCCCCCCGGGAGCCAGTTCTTC. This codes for CASSPNMPPGSQFF.

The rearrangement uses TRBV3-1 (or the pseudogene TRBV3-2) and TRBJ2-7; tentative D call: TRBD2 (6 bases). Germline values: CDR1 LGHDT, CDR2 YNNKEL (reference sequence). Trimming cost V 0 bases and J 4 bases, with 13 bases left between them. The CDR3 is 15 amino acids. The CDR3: CASSQDAGTRYEQYF. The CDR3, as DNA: TGTGCCAGCAGCCAAGATGCTGGGACTCGTTACGAGCAGTACTTC.